This T cell receptor beta chain comes out of a study of CXCR3-negative and CXCR3-positive naive CD8 T cells (dated by TCRdb to between 2017 and 2020). About the full investigation: In total, 110 million to 150 million TRB reads were obtained, corresponding to roughly 1.5 +/- 0.3 million reads per library. Data from roughly eleven donors, pooled across two independent experiments, went into the diversity and physicochemical repertoire analyses. For the TRBV-TRBJ cluster analysis, the naive subsets came from a handful of donors, while the memory cells came from 3 donors.

Each CD8+ T cell subset was flow-sorted in triplicate, and 300,000 or so cells per subset were placed directly into RLT lysis buffer. To exclude memory contaminants, naive CD8+ T cells were stringently defined as CD45RO-CCR7+CD27+CD95-. Standard density gradient centrifugation was used to isolate peripheral blood mononuclear cells from buffy coats. A FACSAria III was used to flow-sort naive CD8+ T cells into CXCR3-negative and CXCR3-positive populations. Total RNA was extracted from sorted cells using an RNeasy Mini Kit. With respect to this clonotype: Its specific antigen is unknown.

The instrument given in TCRdb is NextSeq 550. The Human TCR Profiling Kit (MiLaboratory) was used to make UMI-labeled 5' RACE TRB cDNA libraries. cDNA synthesis used the entire amount of extracted RNA, and PCR amplification then used the entire amount of cDNA produced. Libraries were prepared in parallel with an identical number of PCR cycles. Regarding the original processing steps: About 50,000 +/- 10,000 unique UMI-labeled TRB cDNA molecules per library were extracted with MIGEC and MiXCR, with at least two reads per UMI required. An average of roughly 40,000 +/- 10,000 functional in-frame TRB CDR3 nucleotide clonotypes without stop codons was found per library. After each sample was downsampled to 5000 UMI-labeled TRB molecules, VDJtools was used to calculate diversity metrics such as normalized Shannon-Wiener and Chao1. VDJtools computed clonotype-size-weighted physicochemical properties of the central five CDR3 residues: interaction energy, strength, volume and Kidera factor 4. Reads reprocessed by TCRdb are summarized as one entry per CDR3 protein sequence, and DNA is absent. TCRdb, rather than the study authors, made the V and J calls. This sample's listing comprises about 82,000 distinct CDR3 sequences. The ten largest make up 0.95% to 1.4% of the sample.

Inclusive of the bounding cysteine and phenylalanine, the CDR3 is 14 residues long. The nucleotide record is missing. Reading the germline V gene gives CDR1 MNHEY and CDR2 SVGEGT. Overall study results and their limits: Because surface CD5, which is linked to self-reactivity in mice, was comparable between the naive subsets, TCR interaction strength was also inferred from the physicochemical properties of TRB CDR3s. Both naive subsets had comparably high repertoire diversity, while memory CD8+ T cells had much lower repertoire diversity. Freshly isolated PBMCs were used for most assays because CXCR3 expression partially decreased after cryopreservation. Compared with CXCR3-negative naive cells, CXCR3-positive naive cells had TRB CDR3s with higher hydrophobicity (lower Kidera factor 4), lower energy, and higher strength and volume indices. Naive CXCR3-negative and CXCR3-positive cells from the same donor showed similar TRBV-TRBJ usage, whereas memory cells showed distinct patterns.

The material sequenced was naive CXCR3- CD8+ T cells from blood. The cell subset or site label, as the study defines it: CD45RO-CCR7+CD27+CD95- naive CD8+ T cells lacking CXCR3 (TNR3-). The sequence is built from TRBV6-2 or TRBV6-3 and TRBJ2-1; TCRdb designates TRBD1, a call that cannot be tested without DNA. The receptor's source is a human donor in good health. Some clones in this sample may be carry-over from other donors' samples. The CDR3 protein sequence reads: CASSPRDTYNEQFF.